One sample yielded the 17 T cell receptor beta chains listed below, sequenced in a study of cytomegalovirus exposure and HLA in healthy donors (dated by TCRdb to 2016 to 2017). Libraries were built with the immunoSEQ multiplex PCR assay. For the multiplex PCR, a mixture combining 60 forward primers for TCR Vbeta segments and 13 reverse primers for TCR Jbeta segments was used. TCRdb limited this immuneACCESS table to in-frame rearrangements with V and J called. A share of clones is missing; checked studies link under half to unresolved V genes, and the rest is unexplained. The table for this sample lists fewer than 250,000 clones; roughly 80% of them were counted only once. The top ten hold roughly 2% of the sample. The specimen was PBMCs. These receptors all stem from a woman aged 25 to 45 in good health and CMV-seropositive.

This rearrangement joins TRBV5-1 to TRBJ2-6; 7 bases align to TRBD1. This CDR3 spans 16 amino acids. Germline loops: CDR1 SGHRS, CDR2 YFSETQ. The V segment lost 3 bases and the J segment 0 bases; nucleotides outside the gene matches: 3. The CDR3 region is CASSSGTASGANVLTF. CDR3 coding DNA: TGCGCCAGCAGCTCAGGGACAGCCTCTGGGGCCAACGTCCTGACTTTC.

V gene TRBV6-1 combines with J gene TRBJ2-5; D is ambiguous. CDR1 and CDR2 from the germline V gene are MNHNS and SASEGT. CDR3 length: 14 residues. V lost 0 bases, J lost 2 bases, and 7 bases lay in between. The CDR3 region has the DNA TGTGCCAGCAGTGAAGCGGTCAGTCAAGAGACCCAGTACTTC. Protein sequence: CASSEAVSQETQYF.

This chain connects TRBV19 to TRBJ2-2, with 13 bases identical to TRBD2. The length of the CDR3 is 18 residues. Trimming took 6 bases from V and 4 from J; bases not matched to a gene: 11. Germline lookup yields CDR1 LNHDA and CDR2 SQIVND (reference sequence). The CDR3 DNA reads TGTGCCAGTAGAGCTACCCCGGGACTAGCGGGGATCACCGGGGAGCTGTTTTTT. Protein: CASRATPGLAGITGELFF.

The chain has TRBV7-9 and TRBJ2-5; D ambiguous. CDR1 SEHNR and CDR2 FQNEAQ come from the germline V gene (reference sequence). The CDR3 totals 14 residues. The germline V and J ends were trimmed by 5 bases and 2 bases, with 12 bases remaining between them. CDR3 protein: CASSLMAVQETQYF. In nucleotides, the CDR3 is TGTGCCAGCAGCCTTATGGCGGTACAAGAGACCCAGTACTTC.

In its sample, this clone was seen a few times. The rearrangement uses TRBV28 and TRBJ1-6; no definite D call. Between the trimmed V and J ends, which lost 3 bases and 7 bases, there was a span of 10 bases. Germline-derived CDR1 and CDR2 are MDHEN and SYDVKM. This CDR3 is 14 amino acids long. The CDR3 here is CASSLSGRNSPLHF. The CDR3 DNA reads as TGTGCCAGCAGTTTGTCAGGCCGAAATTCACCCCTCCACTTT.

A remark on this clone: Mismatch with germline at one junction end may stem from a read error. The V gene is TRBV6-5, the J gene TRBJ1-2, with 11 bases that match TRBD1. The CDR3 has 11 amino acids. The germline V gene has CDR1 MNHEY and CDR2 SVGAGI. The DNA for the CDR3 is TGTGCCACTCGGACAGGGGGCTCCTTATCCTTC. Translation gives CATRTGGSLSF.

V is TRBV28 and J is TRBJ2-7, with D possibly being TRBD2 (7 bases). CDR1 MDHEN and CDR2 SYDVKM come from the germline V gene. Trimming shortened V by 7 bases and J by 1 base, and 20 bases separated the two germline ends. The CDR3 sequence is 16 residues long. CDR3 protein: CASTGMGRGRSYEQYF. The CDR3 bases are TGTGCCAGCACCGGTATGGGGCGGGGGCGATCCTACGAGCAGTACTTC.

This chain connects TRBV28 to TRBJ2-2, with unresolved D. Germline V CDR1 and CDR2: MDHEN, SYDVKM. V was cut by 5 bases and J by 0 bases, with 10 bases left in between. The CDR3 totals 15 residues. Written as DNA, the CDR3 is TGTGCCAGCAGTCCCGGAGAGGCGAACACCGGGGAGCTGTTTTTT. As protein: CASSPGEANTGELFF. Together with reference TRBV28 and TRBJ2-2, the CDR3 gives the full variable domain: DVKVTQSSRYLVKRTGEKVFLECVQDMDHENMFWYRQDPGLGLRLIYFSYDVKMKEKGDIPEGYSVSREKKERFSLILESASTNQTSMYLCASSPGEANTGELFFGEGSRLTVL.

The chain uses TRBV25-1 and TRBJ2-2; possibly TRBD2 for D (6 bases). CDR3 length: 13 amino acids. The germline CDR1 and CDR2 sequences are MGHDK and SYGVNS. With 9 bases removed from V and 6 bases from J, the gap between germline ends came to 14 bases. The CDR3 protein is CASQDGGAGELFF. DNA for the CDR3: TGTGCCAGTCAGGACGGGGGTGCCGGGGAGCTGTTTTTT. The complete variable domain, with remaining parts taken from reference TRBV25-1 and TRBJ2-2, reads EADIYQTPRYLVIGTGKKITLECSQTMGHDKMYWYQQDPGMELHLIHYSYGVNSTEKGDLSSESTVSRIRTEHFPLTLESARPSHTSQYLCASQDGGAGELFFGEGSRLTVL.

This sequence joins TRBV7-2 and TRBJ2-1, with D tentatively TRBD2 (6 bases). V lost 7 bases and J 0 bases, leaving 10 bases between the germline ends. Germline V gene lookup returns CDR1 SGHTA and CDR2 FQGNSA. The CDR3 contains 14 residues. CDR3 coding DNA: TGTGCCAGCATCATGGGGGGCTCCTACAATGAGCAGTTCTTC. Translated, it gives CASIMGGSYNEQFF.

This clone appeared once. The chain combines TRBV7-2 with TRBJ2-5, with TRBD2 identical over 14 bases. The CDR3 is 17 amino acids. V trimming: 5 bases; J trimming: 5 bases; junction bases outside the gene matches: 10. Germline V lookup: CDR1 SGHTA, CDR2 FQGNSA. CDR3 sequence (DNA): TGTGCCAGCAGCCCTCAAGGACTAGCGGGAGGAGGGGAGACCCAGTACTTC. It codes for CASSPQGLAGGGETQYF.

CDR3 in DNA: TGTGCCAGCTCACCACTTTCTGGCGGGGGGGTAACAGATACGCAGTATTTT. Its translation is CASSPLSGGGVTDTQYF. The chain is built from TRBV18 and TRBJ2-3, with 9 bases aligning to TRBD2. The germline V gene encodes CDR1 KGHSH and CDR2 LQKENI. V shed 1 base, J shed 3 bases, and the junction held 8 bases outside the gene matches. The CDR3 is made up of 17 amino acids.

The genes are TRBV5-1 and TRBJ1-4; 7 nucleotides line up with TRBD1. This CDR3 comprises 14 residues. The V gene end was trimmed by 4 bases and the J gene end by 5 bases; junction bases not matched to a gene: 5. Germline-derived CDR1 and CDR2 are SGHRS and YFSETQ. CDR3 sequence reads: CASSPGQSNEKLFF. The CDR3 nucleotides read TGCGCCAGCAGCCCGGGACAGTCAAATGAAAAACTGTTTTTT.

J is TRBJ2-7 and V is TRBV9; TRBD1 is a possible D gene (5 bases). The CDR3 is 13 residues long. The V gene lost 3 bases and the J gene lost 5 bases, with 12 bases spanning the gap. Germline V gene sequence: CDR1 SGDLS, CDR2 YYNGEE. CDR3 DNA: TGTGCCAGCAGCGGGGCCAGGGATAACGAGCAGTACTTC. Protein: CASSGARDNEQYF. The variable domain in full, completed from reference TRBV9 and TRBJ2-7, reads DSGVTQTPKHLITATGQRVTLRCSPRSGDLSVYWYQQSLDQGLQFLIQYYNGEERAKGNILERFSAQQFPDLHSELNLSSLELGDSALYFCASSGARDNEQYFGPGTRLTVT.

The gene calls are TRBV7-9 and TRBJ2-5; 13 bases map to TRBD2. This CDR3 has 16 residues. The trim removed 2 bases at V and 2 bases at J, leaving 2 bases unmatched. CDR1 SEHNR and CDR2 FQNEAQ come from the germline V gene (reference sequence). The CDR3 nucleotides are TGTGCCAGCAGCTTATGGGGACTAGCGGGGCAAGAGACCCAGTACTTC. Translated: CASSLWGLAGQETQYF.

The J gene is TRBJ1-6, the V gene TRBV6-5, with D maybe TRBD1 (5 bases). Germline V gene lookup returns CDR1 MNHEY and CDR2 SVGAGI. The germline V and J ends were trimmed by 6 bases and 5 bases, with 14 bases remaining between them. This CDR3 contains 15 residues. The CDR3 is CASRGGGVDNSPLHF. CDR3 bases: TGTGCCAGCAGGGGAGGAGGGGTTGATAATTCACCCCTCCACTTT.

The chain couples TRBV6-1 to TRBJ2-1, with 12 bases that match TRBD2. Germline loops: CDR1 MNHNS, CDR2 SASEGT. The CDR3 is 14 amino acids. The junction had 8 bases not matched to a gene; V was cut back by 10 bases and J by 7 bases. The CDR3 bases are TGTGCCAACCGACTAGCGGGAGATGTAAATGAGCAGTTCTTC. Encoded protein: CANRLAGDVNEQFF.